This entry features one T cell receptor (beta chain) sequence. The antigen it recognizes is unknown. Base qualities were left out, and no much larger clone turns up one base away. The entry originates in a study of a mutant IDH1 vaccine in newly diagnosed glioma (dated by TCRdb to the early 2020s). For the wider study: Patients received eight vaccinations in weeks 1, 3, 5, 7, 11, 15, 19 and 23, corresponding to visits V03 through V10. Vaccination started 4-6 weeks after radiotherapy alone, or was given together with temozolomide cycles in the groups whose treatment included chemotherapy. The roughly 34 treated patients were approximately 62% male and approximately 40% female, with a mean age of roughly 42 years. Prior to enrollment, standard therapy consisting of radiotherapy alone, temozolomide alone, or radiochemotherapy with temozolomide had been administered to patients, with the combination being received by most patients. Peripheral blood samples were drawn at six visits, namely V03 (baseline), V05, V07, V10, V12 and V13. Longitudinal TCRB deep sequencing was performed for 20 to 30 treated patients wherever samples were available for exploratory analyses. General conclusions and limits of the study: It was noted by the authors that analyses of patient blood samples could not be reproduced owing to sample limitations. Vaccine-induced immune responses across multiple MHC alleles were detected in 80% to 95% of patients. Selection of PBMC samples for TCRB deep sequencing was based on availability. Pseudoprogression appeared unrelated to alterations in the top peripheral T cell clonotypes detected by TCRB sequencing.

Receptor libraries were prepared by the immunoSEQ multiplex PCR assay. Following the manufacturer's protocol, the hsTCRB Kit was used to amplify rearranged TCR beta chain sequences. Sequencing of TCRB libraries was carried out on an Illumina MiSeq. For the original study's pipeline: The proprietary platform of the kit vendor was used for demultiplexing, trimming and gene mapping. TCRdb mirrors the immuneACCESS table, restricted to in-frame sequences. Some clones are absent from its copies; in checked studies, under half trace to an unresolved V gene, and the reason for the others is unknown. V, J and clone size are those of that table, while D and trimming were read from the DNA. For this sample there are under 70,000 clones; approximately 84% appear just once. The ten largest account for roughly 15% of the sample. The time point label, read with the paper, signifies: week 23, last vaccination. Each vaccine dose was 300 ug of a 20-mer mutant IDH1 peptide in Montanide, given subcutaneously with topical imiquimod. All donors had newly diagnosed IDH1-mutant astrocytomas of WHO grade 3 or 4 that showed loss of nuclear ATRX. The samples were drawn from NOA16, a multicentre, single-arm, open-label phase I trial in Germany that tested a mutant IDH1 peptide vaccine in humans for the first time. Genomic DNA for TCRB sequencing was isolated from EDTA blood with the DNeasy Blood and Tissue Kit.

The source material was PBMCs, sampled from a glioma patient whose treatment included an IDH1 peptide vaccine. This receptor was taken from a man in his late teens or twenties with glioma.

The DNA is as follows: TGTGCCAGTAGTATTTCGGGGCTGGGTAACTATGGCTACACCTTC. The translation is CASSISGLGNYGYTF. The chain uses TRBV19 and TRBJ1-2; the D segment could be TRBD1, given 5 matching bases. V and J are truncated by 3 bases and 1 base respectively, leaving an intervening sequence of 12 bases. There are 15 amino acids in the CDR3, from cysteine to phenylalanine inclusive. Only the CDR3 portion is preserved as DNA: 45 bases, with reading frame beginning at the first base. The CDR1 and CDR2 encoded by the germline V gene (reference sequence) are LNHDA and SQIVND.